The 22 T cell receptor beta chains below were found in one sample sequenced in a study of CD8 T cells in Susac syndrome (dated by TCRdb to about 2019). Library method: the immunoSEQ multiplex PCR assay. RNA was extracted using the RNeasy kit, and about 0.5 to 1 ug of the RNA was reverse transcribed with random hexamers. In-frame beta chains were kept once TCRdb had trimmed the public reads at Q25 with fastp and called clones with MiXCR. Each CDR3 protein appears once, grouped with its most common genes and DNA. The sample contains some 300,000 distinct CDR3 sequences, roughly 84% of them found a single time. The ten largest clonotypes hold 0.095% to 0.14% of the sample. Sequences were obtained from CD8+ T cells from PBMCs. The receptors were gathered from a human donor with multiple sclerosis.

The chain recombines TRBV7-2 with TRBJ1-2, with 8 positions matching TRBD1. Trimming took 5 bases from V and 4 from J; bases not matched to a gene: 12. Germline assignment: CDR1 SGHTA and CDR2 FQGNSA. The CDR3 is made up of 16 amino acids. The CDR3 is CASSPRDRTPTYGYTF. The CDR3 DNA reads as TGTGCCAGCAGCCCCCGGGACAGGACCCCGACCTATGGCTACACCTTC. The full variable domain, completed using reference TRBV7-2 and TRBJ1-2, is GAGVSQSPSNKVTEKGKDVELRCDPISGHTALYWYRQSLGQGLEFLIYFQGNSAPDKSGLPSDRFSAERTGGSVSTLTIQRTQQEDSAVYLCASSPRDRTPTYGYTFGSGTRLTVV.

The rearrangement uses TRBV30 and TRBJ1-1; possible D gene TRBD1, 6 bases. Deletions cut 1 base from V and 4 bases from J, with 10 bases between. The germline CDR1 and CDR2 sequences are GTSNPN and SVGIG (reference sequence). The CDR3 length is 13 residues. This CDR3 reads CAWSEGGFTEAFF. As DNA, the CDR3 is TGTGCCTGGAGTGAAGGGGGATTCACTGAAGCTTTCTTT.

The chain's CDR3 is CASSLDVGLATRTDTQYF. CDR3 sequence (DNA): TGTGCCAGCAGCTTAGATGTTGGGCTAGCGACCCGCACAGATACGCAGTATTTT. This rearrangement joins TRBV11-2 to TRBJ2-3, with D possibly being TRBD2 (6 bases). This CDR3 spans 18 amino acids. The germline gives CDR1 SGHAT, CDR2 FQNNGV. The V end lost 0 bases, the J end lost 1 base, and 17 bases lay between the germline ends.

The chain couples TRBV4-1 to TRBJ2-7, with D possibly TRBD2 on 5 matching bases. Trimming took off 2 bases at V and 2 bases at J, with 19 bases between the two ends. CDR3 length: 17 amino acids. From germline, CDR1 is MGHRA and CDR2 YSYEKL. The DNA of the CDR3 is TGCGCCAGCAGCCAAATATCGACGGGGTTATCAGCCTACGAGCAGTACTTC. Amino acids: CASSQISTGLSAYEQYF.

V and J are TRBV13 and TRBJ2-7; 13 bases agree with TRBD2. The V gene's germline CDR1 is PRHDT and CDR2 FYEKMQ (reference sequence). Trimming cost V 4 bases and J 4 bases; bases outside gene matches: 4. The CDR3 runs to 15 residues. Here the CDR3 reads CASSSKTSGRYEQYF. The CDR3 coding sequence is TGTGCCAGCAGCTCCAAGACTAGCGGGAGGTACGAGCAGTACTTC.

The genes are TRBV20-1 and TRBJ2-4; 7 bases fit TRBD2. The CDR3 has 15 residues. CDR1 DFQATT and CDR2 SNEGSKA come from the germline V gene (reference sequence). V lost 6 bases to trimming and J lost 0 bases; unmatched junction nucleotides: 8. CDR3 region: CSAPGLPLAKNIQYF. CDR3 in DNA: TGCAGTGCACCGGGACTACCCCTAGCCAAAAACATTCAGTACTTC.

The V and J genes are TRBV28 and TRBJ2-1; TRBD2 agrees at 8 bases. This CDR3 is built from 13 residues. Trimming took 5 bases from V and 7 from J; bases not matched to a gene: 4. The germline gives CDR1 MDHEN, CDR2 SYDVKM. CDR3 loop: CASSPGGWNEQFF. The CDR3 DNA reads as TGTGCCAGCAGTCCGGGAGGGTGGAATGAGCAGTTCTTC. Looking up the rest from reference TRBV28 and TRBJ2-1 gives the full variable domain: DVKVTQSSRYLVKRTGEKVFLECVQDMDHENMFWYRQDPGLGLRLIYFSYDVKMKEKGDIPEGYSVSREKKERFSLILESASTNQTSMYLCASSPGGWNEQFFGPGTRLTVL.

The chain uses TRBV9 and TRBJ1-2; TRBD1 is a possible D gene (6 bases). There are 14 residues in the CDR3. Between the trimmed V and J ends, which lost 5 bases and 4 bases, there was a span of 15 bases. Germline values: CDR1 SGDLS, CDR2 YYNGEE. CDR3: CASSKQGYGYGYTF. CDR3 DNA: TGTGCCAGCAGTAAACAGGGTTATGGCTATGGCTACACCTTC.

The chain links TRBV29-1 to TRBJ1-1; D uncertain. V dropped 6 bases and J dropped 7 bases, with 18 bases sitting between them. The CDR3 loop spans 13 amino acids. Germline assignment: CDR1 SQVTM and CDR2 ANQGSEA. As DNA, the CDR3 is TGCAGCGTATTTTCGACGAGAGCGGTTGAAGCTTTCTTT. Residues: CSVFSTRAVEAFF.

V is TRBV3-1 and J is TRBJ1-1, with D uncertain. V shed 3 bases and J shed 4 bases, with 6 bases lying between them. The germline CDR1 and CDR2 sequences are LGHDT and YNNKEL (reference sequence). The CDR3 length is 12 residues. CDR3 residues: CASSHRVTEAFF. The CDR3 nucleotides read TGTGCCAGCAGCCATAGGGTCACTGAAGCTTTCTTT.

The J gene is TRBJ2-3, the V gene TRBV20-1; 10 nucleotides match TRBD2. This CDR3 has 16 amino acids. Trimming cost V 0 bases and J 6 bases; bases outside gene matches: 9. From germline, CDR1 is DFQATT and CDR2 SNEGSKA (reference sequence). CDR3 region: CSARDRTSGGPDTQYF. The DNA of the CDR3 is TGCAGTGCTAGAGACCGGACTAGCGGAGGTCCCGATACGCAGTATTTT.

In this sample, this clonotype turned up once. The chain carries TRBV5-1 and TRBJ2-7, with TRBD2 matching over 9 bases. Trimming took 0 bases from V and 0 from J; bases not matched to a gene: 4. Germline CDR1 is SGHRS and CDR2 is YFSETQ. CDR3 length equals 16 residues. The CDR3 sequence: CASSLAETSGSYEQYF. The DNA for the CDR3 is TGCGCCAGCAGCTTGGCCGAGACTAGCGGCTCCTACGAGCAGTACTTC.

This chain joins TRBV3-1 and TRBJ2-3; 9 positions agree with TRBD2. With V trimmed by 4 bases and J by 4 bases, 6 bases remained unmatched. The CDR3 loop spans 15 amino acids. Germline loops: CDR1 LGHDT, CDR2 YNNKEL (reference sequence). The CDR3 bases are TGTGCCAGCAGCCCCATAGCGGGAGTTGCAGATACGCAGTATTTT. It codes for CASSPIAGVADTQYF.

V gene TRBV27 combines with J gene TRBJ2-1; 7 bases map to TRBD1. Germline loops: CDR1 MNHEY, CDR2 SMNVEV (reference sequence). CDR3 length equals 15 residues. V shed 2 bases, J shed 2 bases, and the junction held 3 bases outside the gene matches. The CDR3 bases are TGTGCCAGCAGTTTAGTAGGGACAGCCTACAATGAGCAGTTCTTC. Translation gives CASSLVGTAYNEQFF.

The chain couples TRBV27 to TRBJ2-7; TRBD1 matches at 10 bases. J lost 2 bases, V lost 0 bases, and 7 bases had no gene match. The CDR3 runs to 17 residues. CDR1 and CDR2 from the germline V gene are MNHEY and SMNVEV (reference sequence). CDR3 nucleotides: TGTGCCAGCAGTTTATCGATTGGGGACAGGGGTCCCTACGAGCAGTACTTC. It is translated as CASSLSIGDRGPYEQYF.

This clonotype was observed once. The gene calls are TRBV10-3 and TRBJ1-2; unclear D gene. The V end was cut by 3 bases, the J end by 1 base, with 12 bases between. The germline gives CDR1 ENHRY, CDR2 SYGVKD. CDR3 size: 15 residues. CDR3 nucleotide sequence: TGTGCCATCAGTGAAGTTGACATACTTAACTATGGCTACACCTTC. Its protein product is CAISEVDILNYGYTF.

The chain joins TRBV12-3 or TRBV12-4 to TRBJ2-7, with D possibly TRBD1 on 5 matching bases. This CDR3 comprises 14 residues. The V end was cut by 2 bases, the J end by 2 bases, with 10 bases between. The chain's CDR3 is CASSLKGVAYEQYF. DNA of the CDR3: TGTGCCAGCAGTTTAAAAGGGGTCGCCTACGAGCAGTACTTC.

V usage is TRBV7-2 and J usage is TRBJ2-2; TRBD2 matches 9 bases. With 1 base clipped from V and 7 bases from J, the junction kept 7 bases outside the gene matches. The CDR3 has 16 residues. Germline V lookup: CDR1 SGHTA, CDR2 FQGNSA. CDR3 bases: TGTGCCAGCAGCTTAGTTGCGGGAGGGCCTGGCGGGGAGCTGTTTTTT. This gives the protein CASSLVAGGPGGELFF.

The chain couples TRBV18 to TRBJ1-5; perhaps TRBD1 as D (5 bases). CDR3 length: 13 amino acids. V was trimmed by 2 bases and J by 5 bases, leaving 7 bases between them. CDR1 and CDR2 from the germline V gene are KGHSH and LQKENI. The CDR3 nucleotides read TGTGCCAGCTCACCAGGGGCCTATCAGCCCCAGCATTTT. Amino acid sequence: CASSPGAYQPQHF.

The chain uses TRBV6-5 and TRBJ2-7, with D perhaps matching TRBD1 (6 bases). Deletions cut 3 bases from V and 4 bases from J, with 22 bases between. In germline, CDR1 is MNHEY, CDR2 SVGAGI. The CDR3 has 17 amino acids. The CDR3 DNA reads TGTGCCAGCAGTTATGGGCCCACCGGGACATTCTTTTACGAGCAGTACTTC. Translated: CASSYGPTGTFFYEQYF.

The V and J genes are TRBV20-1 and TRBJ2-3; D remains ambiguous. CDR3 size: 15 residues. V was pared by 0 bases and J by 0 bases, with 10 bases between. Germline V lookup: CDR1 DFQATT, CDR2 SNEGSKA (reference sequence). The CDR3 region is CSARDFRLSTDTQYF. In nucleotides, the CDR3 is TGCAGTGCTAGAGATTTTCGGTTGAGCACAGATACGCAGTATTTT.

This clonotype was seen more than once but under ten times. The J gene is TRBJ2-7, the V gene TRBV5-4; 9 positions agree with TRBD1. The CDR3 consists of 16 residues. The J segment lost 2 bases and the V segment lost 1 base, leaving 7 bases of the junction unmatched. Germline assignment: CDR1 SGHNT and CDR2 YYREEE (reference sequence). For the CDR3, the DNA is TGTGCCAGCAGCTTGTGGGCCGGGACAGGGACCTACGAGCAGTACTTC. Translation: CASSLWAGTGTYEQYF. The variable domain in full, completed from reference TRBV5-4 and TRBJ2-7, reads ETGVTQSPTHLIKTRGQQVTLRCSSQSGHNTVSWYQQALGQGPQFIFQYYREEENGRGNFPPRFSGLQFPNYSSELNVNALELDDSALYLCASSLWAGTGTYEQYFGPGTRLTVT.